The entry below describes one T cell receptor beta chain. Antigen: not known. Trimming removed 2 bases from V and 2 bases from J, with 10 bases in between. There are 14 residues in the CDR3. From germline, CDR1 is SGHDT and CDR2 YYEEEE. This entry comes from a study of brain T cells in children with intractable seizures. Study-wide results and limits: Viral specificity was inferred only from CDR3 similarity; HCMV serostatus was unknown. Pre- and post-surgery blood differed in depth, so pre-surgery absences may be undersampling.

Some clones are missing from TCRdb's copy, which holds only in-frame ones; the method was immunoSEQ multiplex PCR. The sample has about 340,000 clones, over 90% seen once. Time point meaning: blood from clinic visit 5 months post-surgery; TSC patient then seizure free. Surgery cases with the highest brain T cell transcript signatures were chosen for sequencing. Before surgery, patients took at least one anti-epileptic drug. The receptor comes from a boy younger than two with tuberous sclerosis and intractable seizures. Sequences were derived from peripheral blood, sampled more than 4 months after surgery. This sequence joins TRBV5-6 and TRBJ1-2; D possibly corresponds to TRBD1 (5 bases). The CDR3 region is CASSLGRENYGYTF. CDR3 bases: TGTGCCAGCAGCTTAGGCAGGGAAAACTATGGCTACACCTTC. Full variable domain (rest looked up from reference TRBV5-6 and TRBJ1-2): DAGVTQSPTHLIKTRGQQVTLRCSPKSGHDTVSWYQQALGQGPQFIFQYYEEEERQRGNFPDRFSGHQFPNYSSELNVNALLLGDSALYLCASSLGRENYGYTFGSGTRLTVV.